Many counts were recorded for the clone carrying this TCR beta chain. A quantitative 5'-RACE method, one with molecular barcodes, was used to make TCR beta libraries. One entry per CDR3 protein results from TCRdb running MiXCR on the 5' RACE reads. The table shows 200,000 or so distinct CDR3 sequences, with over 10% occurring only once. The V gene end was trimmed by 1 base and the J gene end by 0 bases; junction bases not matched to a gene: 1. Germline V gene sequence: CDR1 SGHVS, CDR2 FNYEAQ. This CDR3 spans 17 amino acids. This sample was taken from a study of CD8 T cells in ankylosing spondylitis. The material sequenced was blood, either unsorted or a sorted T cell fraction (not recorded which). This sequence originates from a female donor with ankylosing spondylitis or in good health (not recorded which). The rearrangement uses TRBV7-6 and TRBJ2-7, with TRBD2 matching over 15 bases. The CDR3 protein is CASSLGTSGRGSYEQYF. The CDR3, as DNA: TGTGCCAGCAGCTTAGGGACTAGCGGGAGGGGCTCCTACGAGCAGTACTTC.